This T cell receptor beta chain was recovered during a study of T cell responses to AZD1222 COVID-19 vaccine. In the case of this clone: Its target is not known.

Study-wide points: The study sampled repertoires only after the peak T cell response. Spike-specific TCR breadth and depth both grew after two AZD1222 doses. Only six or seven AZD1222 recipients tested seropositive at baseline.

Repertoires were generated with immunoSEQ multiplex PCR, while TCRdb's copy carries only in-frame clones and drops some. The profile shows under 110,000 clones, roughly 87% of them singletons. The CDR3 is 14 residues long. Germline-derived CDR1 and CDR2 are SGDLS and YYNGEE. Trimming removed 4 bases at V and 4 bases at J, with 11 bases between. Researchers grouped second doses given at about 4 or about 12 weeks into one pool. The chain carries TRBV9 and TRBJ2-2, with D unclear. Sequenced here: peripheral blood, sampled 28 days after the second AZD1222 dose. This sequence was found in an adult who received the AZD1222 COVID-19 vaccine. The CDR3 here is CASSPPGRTGELFF. The CDR3 DNA sequence: TGTGCCAGCAGCCCCCCCGGGCGCACCGGGGAGCTGTTTTTT.